This TCR beta chain was identified in a study of cytomegalovirus exposure and HLA in healthy donors. Study-level results: The Asian-associated ancestry cluster reportedly had fewer N-insertions than the approximately 670-donor mean in a later analysis. Roughly uniform sequencing depth across donors was assumed, possibly incorrectly. Across donors, most TCRs were seen rarely, yet some public ones were widespread. TRBV6-2, TRBV6-3 and some other V segments were unresolvable in 87-base-pair reads.

It was with 60 Vbeta and 13 Jbeta primers that the PCR ran. Generated by immunoSEQ multiplex PCR, the TCRdb table keeps only in-frame clones and is missing some. The sample lists about 180,000 clones; 80% were seen once. CDR3 length: 13 amino acids. The V end was cut by 6 bases, the J end by 1 base, with 9 bases between. Germline V gene sequence: CDR1 SSHAT, CDR2 FNYEAQ (reference sequence). This clone showed up just once. Its antigen is not known. The TCR comes from a girl aged 10 to 17 in good health and CMV-seropositive. The chain joins TRBV7-7 to TRBJ1-1; D may be TRBD1 (5 bases). Sequenced material: PBMCs. CDR3 nucleotides: TGTGCCAGCAGTACACAGGAGAACACTGAAGCTTTCTTT. This gives the protein CASSTQENTEAFF.